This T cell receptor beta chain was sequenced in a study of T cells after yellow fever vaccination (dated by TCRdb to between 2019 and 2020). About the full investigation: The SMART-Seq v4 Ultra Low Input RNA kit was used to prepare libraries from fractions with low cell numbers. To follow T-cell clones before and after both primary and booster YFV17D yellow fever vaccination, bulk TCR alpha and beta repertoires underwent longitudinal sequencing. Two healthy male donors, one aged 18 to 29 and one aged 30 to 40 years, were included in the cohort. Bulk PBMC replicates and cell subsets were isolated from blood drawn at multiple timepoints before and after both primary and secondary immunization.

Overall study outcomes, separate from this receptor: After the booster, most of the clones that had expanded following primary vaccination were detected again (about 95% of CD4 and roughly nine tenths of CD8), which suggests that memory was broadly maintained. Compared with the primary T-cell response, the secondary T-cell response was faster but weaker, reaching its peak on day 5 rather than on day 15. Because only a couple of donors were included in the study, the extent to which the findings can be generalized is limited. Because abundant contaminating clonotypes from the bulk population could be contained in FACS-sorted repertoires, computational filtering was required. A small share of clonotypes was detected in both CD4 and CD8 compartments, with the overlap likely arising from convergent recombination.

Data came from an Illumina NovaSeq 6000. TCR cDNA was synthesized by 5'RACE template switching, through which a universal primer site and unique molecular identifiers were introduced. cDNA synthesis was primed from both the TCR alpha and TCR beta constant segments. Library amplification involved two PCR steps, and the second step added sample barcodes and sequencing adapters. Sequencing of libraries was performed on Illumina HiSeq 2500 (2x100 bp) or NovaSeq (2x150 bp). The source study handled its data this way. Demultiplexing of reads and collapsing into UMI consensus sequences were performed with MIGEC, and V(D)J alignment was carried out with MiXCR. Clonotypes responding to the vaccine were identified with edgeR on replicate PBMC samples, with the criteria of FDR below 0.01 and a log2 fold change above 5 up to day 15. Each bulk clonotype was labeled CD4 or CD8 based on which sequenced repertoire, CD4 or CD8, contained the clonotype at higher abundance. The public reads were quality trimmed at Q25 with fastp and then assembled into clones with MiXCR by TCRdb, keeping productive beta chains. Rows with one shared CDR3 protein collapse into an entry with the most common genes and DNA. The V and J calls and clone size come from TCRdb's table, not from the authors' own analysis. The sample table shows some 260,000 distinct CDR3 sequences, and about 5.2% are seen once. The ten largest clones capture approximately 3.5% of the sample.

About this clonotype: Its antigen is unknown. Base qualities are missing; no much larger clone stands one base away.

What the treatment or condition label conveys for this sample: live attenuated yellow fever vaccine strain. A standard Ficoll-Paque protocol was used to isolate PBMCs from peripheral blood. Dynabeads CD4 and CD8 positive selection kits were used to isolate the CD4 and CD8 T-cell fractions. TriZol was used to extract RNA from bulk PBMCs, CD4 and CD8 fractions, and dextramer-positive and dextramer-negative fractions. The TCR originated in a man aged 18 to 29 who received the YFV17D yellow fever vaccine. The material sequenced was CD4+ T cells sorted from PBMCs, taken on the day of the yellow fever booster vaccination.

The encoded CDR3 is CASSLTSGEYTGELFF. The nucleotide sequence reads TGTGCCAGCAGCTTAACTTCAGGGGAATACACCGGGGAGCTGTTTTTT. The V and J segments used are TRBV7-3 and TRBJ2-2, with a tentative D gene TRBD1 over 6 matching bases. The trim is 0 bases for V and 3 bases for J, with a gap of 11 bases between the germline ends. The CDR3 runs 16 residues from the cysteine to the phenylalanine. Left in the record is the CDR3 DNA by itself, 48 bases read in frame from the first base. CDR1 and CDR2 were assigned from the germline V gene as SGHTA and FQGTGA.